These 8 T cell receptor beta chains were all obtained from the same sample, sequenced in a study of blood T cells in healthy people across ages. Through a sample-barcoded 5' primer and a J-beta primer mix, a second PCR was run for roughly 6 to 12 cycles. TCRdb recomputed calls from the 5' RACE reads with MiXCR, one row per CDR3 protein. The sample yields over 1.5 million distinct CDR3 sequences, 49% seen once. Sequencing input: blood. The receptors were gathered from a woman aged 40-49 years in good health.

Regarding this clonotype: A much larger clone lies one base from this, so it may be a read error. The J gene is TRBJ2-7, the V gene TRBV4-1; TRBD1 agrees at 12 bases. CDR1 is MGHRA and CDR2 is YSYEKL in the germline V gene. The CDR3 is made up of 15 amino acids. CDR3 DNA: TGCGCCAGCAGCCAAGCGGGGACAGGGGGCTACGAGCGGTACTTC. Its translation: CASSQAGTGGYERYF.

The V call is TRBV20-1, the J call TRBJ1-1; D is unresolved. V was cut by 6 bases and J by 5 bases, with 16 bases left in between. The CDR3 runs to 13 residues. Germline loops: CDR1 DFQATT, CDR2 SNEGSKA (reference sequence). The CDR3: CSAAAGVYTEAFF. CDR3 nucleotides: TGCAGTGCCGCAGCTGGGGTCTATACTGAAGCTTTCTTT.

The chain links TRBV16 to TRBJ2-6; maybe TRBD1 (5 bases). Trimming removed 2 bases from V and 7 bases from J, with 18 bases in between. The germline gives CDR1 KGHSY, CDR2 FQNENV. There are 17 residues in the CDR3. The CDR3 reads CASSQTSQARRANVLTF. Written as DNA, the CDR3 is TGTGCCAGCAGCCAAACTTCACAGGCCCGGAGAGCCAACGTCCTGACTTTC.

This clonotype showed up just a few times. The CDR3 DNA is TGCGCCAGCAGCTTATCCCGGGACAGGGTCAGGGATGAGCAGTTCTTC. Its protein is CASSLSRDRVRDEQFF. The V gene is TRBV5-1, the J gene TRBJ2-1, with 9 bases identical to TRBD1. With V trimmed by 2 bases and J by 8 bases, 11 bases remained unmatched. The length of the CDR3 is 16 residues. CDR1 is SGHRS, CDR2 YFSETQ, per germline.

The rearrangement joins TRBV7-9 to TRBJ1-2, with TRBD1 matching 8 bases. CDR1 SEHNR and CDR2 FQNEAQ come from the germline V gene (reference sequence). The junction had 10 bases not matched to a gene; V was cut back by 4 bases and J by 3 bases. CDR3 length: 16 amino acids. CDR3 sequence: CASSSYLDRAHYGYTF. The CDR3 nucleotides are TGTGCCAGCAGCTCTTATCTGGACAGGGCCCACTATGGCTACACCTTC.

To note about this clonotype: A read error may produce the germline difference seen at one junction end. This sequence joins TRBV4-3 and TRBJ1-4, with D unclear. Per germline, CDR1 LGHNA and CDR2 YSLEER. The CDR3 is 17 amino acids. The CDR3 sequence: CPSSQDYRGLANEKLFF. In nucleotides, the CDR3 is TGCCCCAGCAGCCAAGATTATCGCGGCCTAGCTAATGAAAAACTGTTTTTT.

The chain recombines TRBV13 with TRBJ2-3; D possibly corresponds to TRBD2 (7 bases). Trimming took off 1 base at V and 2 bases at J, with 13 bases between the two ends. Looked up from germline, CDR1 is PRHDT and CDR2 is FYEKMQ (reference sequence). This CDR3 contains 16 residues. As DNA, the CDR3 is TGTGCCAGCAGCTTAGCTGCGGGGGCCTACACAGATACGCAGTATTTT. Protein sequence: CASSLAAGAYTDTQYF.

CDR3 region: CSGGGDKNIQYF. CDR3 DNA sequence: TGCAGTGGGGGGGGTGACAAAAACATTCAGTACTTC. V usage is TRBV20-1 and J usage is TRBJ2-4; 7 bases align to TRBD2. The CDR3 loop spans 12 amino acids. J was trimmed by 3 bases and V by 7 bases; bases with no gene match: 3. Germline CDR1 DFQATT, CDR2 SNEGSKA (reference sequence).